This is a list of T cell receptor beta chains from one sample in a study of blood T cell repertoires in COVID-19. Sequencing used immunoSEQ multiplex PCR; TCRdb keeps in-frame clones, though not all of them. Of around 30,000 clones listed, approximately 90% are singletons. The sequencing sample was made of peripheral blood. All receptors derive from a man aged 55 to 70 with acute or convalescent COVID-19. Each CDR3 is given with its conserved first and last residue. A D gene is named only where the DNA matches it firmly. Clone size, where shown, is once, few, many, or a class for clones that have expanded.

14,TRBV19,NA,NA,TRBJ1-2,CASSPSESRWGYTF,TGTGCCAGTAGTCCCAGTGAAAGTCGCTGGGGCTACACCTTC
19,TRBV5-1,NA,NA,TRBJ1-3,CASSLARDGGLGSGNTIYF,TGCGCCAGCAGCTTGGCCCGGGACGGAGGACTAGGCTCTGGAAACACCATATATTTT
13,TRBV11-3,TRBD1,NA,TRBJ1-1,CASSLTRTGKAFF,TGTGCCAGCAGCTTGACCCGGACAGGTAAAGCTTTCTTT
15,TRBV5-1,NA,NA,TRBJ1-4,CASSFGGTEGKRLFF,TGCGCCAGCAGCTTCGGGGGAACAGAAGGAAAAAGACTGTTTTTT
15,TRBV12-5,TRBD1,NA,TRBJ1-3,CASGGQLISGNTIYF,TGTGCTAGTGGGGGACAGCTGATCTCTGGAAACACCATATATTTT
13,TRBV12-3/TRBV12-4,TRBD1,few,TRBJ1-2,CASSLGQAHGYTF,TGTGCCAGCAGCCTCGGACAGGCCCATGGCTACACCTTC
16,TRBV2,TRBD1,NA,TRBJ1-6,CASTRDRTSYNSPLHF,TGTGCCAGCACTAGGGACAGGACCTCCTATAATTCACCCCTCCACTTT
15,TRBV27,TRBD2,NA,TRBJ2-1,CASYPAGIPYNEQFF,TGTGCCAGCTACCCAGCGGGAATCCCCTACAATGAGCAGTTCTTC
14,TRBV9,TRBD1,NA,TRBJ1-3,CASSIGTGGNTIYF,TGTGCCAGCAGCATTGGGACAGGGGGAAACACCATATATTTT
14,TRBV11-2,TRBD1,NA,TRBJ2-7,CASGPQGALDEQYF,TGTGCCAGCGGTCCGCAGGGGGCGCTGGACGAGCAGTACTTC
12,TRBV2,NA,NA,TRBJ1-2,CASSEARSRYTF,TGTGCCAGCAGTGAAGCGCGGAGTCGCTACACCTTC
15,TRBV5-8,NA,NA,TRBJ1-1,CASSLGFGGGTEAFF,TGTGCCAGCAGCTTGGGGTTCGGGGGGGGCACTGAAGCTTTCTTT
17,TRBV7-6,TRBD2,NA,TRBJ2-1,CASSLLSGTSRFNEQFF,TGTGCCAGCAGCTTGTTATCAGGGACTAGCCGCTTCAATGAGCAGTTCTTC
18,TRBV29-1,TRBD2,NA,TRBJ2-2,CSVALFRAGGSRTGELFF,TGCAGCGTTGCTCTTTTTCGAGCGGGAGGGTCCCGCACCGGGGAGCTGTTTTTT
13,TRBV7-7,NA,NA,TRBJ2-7,CASSFRRGSEQYF,TGTGCCAGCAGCTTCAGGAGGGGATCAGAGCAGTACTTC
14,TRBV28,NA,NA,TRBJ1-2,CASSSGGYDYGYTF,TGTGCCAGCAGTTCTGGGGGGTACGACTATGGCTACACCTTC
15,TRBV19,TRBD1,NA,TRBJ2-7,CASSISRDRGHEQYF,TGTGCCAGTAGTATATCCCGGGACAGGGGGCACGAGCAGTACTTC
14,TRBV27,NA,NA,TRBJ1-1,CASSLSGGYPEAFF,TGTGCCAGCAGTTTATCGGGAGGGTATCCTGAAGCTTTCTTT
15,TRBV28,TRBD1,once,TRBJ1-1,CASSPTGTVNTEAFF,TGTGCCAGCAGCCCTACCGGGACAGTGAACACTGAAGCTTTCTTT
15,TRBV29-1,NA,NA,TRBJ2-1,CSVDGAESSYNEQFF,TGCAGCGTTGATGGGGCGGAGAGCTCCTACAATGAGCAGTTCTTC
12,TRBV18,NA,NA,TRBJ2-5,CASSPVGETQYF,TGTGCCAGCTCACCAGTCGGGGAGACCCAGTACTTC
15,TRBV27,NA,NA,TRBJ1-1,CASRVRRGSNTEAFF,TGTGCCAGCAGGGTTAGGAGGGGTTCGAACACTGAAGCTTTCTTT
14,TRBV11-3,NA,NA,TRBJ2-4,CASSLAGFRGIQYF,TGTGCCAGCAGCTTAGCAGGCTTCCGGGGCATTCAGTACTTC
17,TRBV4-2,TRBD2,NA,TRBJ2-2,CASSQAGLAGVDGELFF,TGTGCCAGCAGCCAAGCTGGGCTAGCGGGAGTTGACGGGGAGCTGTTTTTT
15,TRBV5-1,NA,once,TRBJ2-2,CASSLWGENTGELFF,TGCGCCAGCAGCCTGTGGGGGGAGAACACCGGGGAGCTGTTTTTT
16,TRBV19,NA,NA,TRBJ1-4,CASSIKGGAYNEKLFF,TGTGCCAGTAGTATAAAGGGCGGGGCCTATAATGAAAAACTGTTTTTT
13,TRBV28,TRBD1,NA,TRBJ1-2,CASSWDSKYGYTF,TGTGCCAGCAGTTGGGACAGCAAGTATGGCTACACCTTC
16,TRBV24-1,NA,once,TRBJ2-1,CATSKEAAVSYNEQFF,TGTGCCACCAGTAAGGAGGCGGCAGTCTCCTACAATGAGCAGTTCTTC
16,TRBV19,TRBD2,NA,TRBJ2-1,CASSGDRASGSNEQFF,TGTGCCAGTAGTGGGGACCGGGCTAGCGGGAGCAATGAGCAGTTCTTC
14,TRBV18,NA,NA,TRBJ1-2,CASTPGQGASGYTF,TGTGCCAGCACCCCCGGCCAGGGTGCGAGTGGCTACACCTTC
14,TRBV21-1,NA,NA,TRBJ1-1,CASSPGVGLLEAFF,TGTGCCAGCAGCCCGGGGGTGGGTTTACTTGAAGCTTTCTTT
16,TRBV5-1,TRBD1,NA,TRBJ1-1,CASSLIRAGGNTEAFF,TGCGCCAGCAGCTTGATTAGGGCAGGGGGGAACACTGAAGCTTTCTTT
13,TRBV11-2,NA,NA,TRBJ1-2,CASSPIQGAGYTF,TGTGCCAGCAGCCCCATACAGGGAGCGGGCTACACCTTC